This record looks at one T cell receptor beta chain sequence and its context. The antigen is unknown. These data come from a study of cytomegalovirus exposure and HLA in healthy donors. 13 Jbeta primers and 60 Vbeta primers were used for the PCR. Sequenced by immunoSEQ multiplex PCR; TCRdb stores in-frame clones only, minus some. The data contain approximately 160,000 clones, 70% to 85% of them singletons. At the time of sampling, donors were nominally healthy, though unrecorded immune exposures were likely. Study-wide findings and caveats: In a later analysis, a genetic analysis reported fewer productive-TCR N-insertions in an Asian-associated ancestry cluster than the cohort average. Cytomegalovirus association was assigned to approximately 160 TCR beta chains.

The TCR sequence derives from a woman in her 30s in good health and CMV-seronegative. The sequencing sample was made of PBMCs.

CDR3 loop: CASSQAHRGGWTAFF. In nucleotides, the CDR3 is TGTGCCAGCAGCCAAGCACACAGGGGGGGGTGGACAGCTTTCTTT. V is TRBV4-2 and J is TRBJ1-1; 8 nucleotides line up with TRBD1. Trimming at V came to 1 base and at J to 10 bases, leaving 11 bases not matched to a gene. This CDR3 contains 15 residues. Germline loops: CDR1 LGHNA, CDR2 YNFKEQ.